This TCR beta chain was recovered during a study of T-cell memory formation after mild COVID-19. Overall study context: The two donors had largely donor-specific TCR clusters. Broader study findings: Contracting clones from day 15 to 85 had balanced CD4/CD8; later expanders favoured CD4+.

This clonotype showed up many times. Its antigen remains unidentified. TCRdb recomputed calls from the 5' RACE reads with MiXCR, one row per CDR3 protein. The data contain approximately 450,000 distinct CDR3 sequences, about 20% of them seen just once; the ten biggest clones take up more than 9%. Sequencing input: PBMCs or a T cell subset sorted from them (not recorded which). The receptor comes from an adult woman who had mild COVID-19 (a few samples of this study predate the infection). Cell type and time point are not known.

This CDR3 reads CASSVGQETQYF. The CDR3 DNA follows: TGTGCCAGCAGCGTAGGGCAAGAGACCCAGTACTTC. The V call is TRBV9, the J call TRBJ2-5; D unresolved. The CDR3 sequence is 12 residues long. Per the germline V gene, CDR1 is SGDLS and CDR2 is YYNGEE. V was cut by 0 bases and J by 2 bases, with 2 bases left in between.